This TCR beta chain originates from a study of T cell responses to AZD1222 COVID-19 vaccine. Notes on this clone: Its antigen remains unidentified.

Data came from immunoSEQ multiplex PCR; TCRdb stores just in-frame clones and leaves some out. The sample has 90,000 to 95,000 clones; roughly 88% are singletons. Study conclusions and caveats: Researchers took repertoire samples only after the peak T cell response had come. Among the donors, most were white British and more were female, and clonal diversity was possibly underestimated.

V lost 0 bases, J lost 3 bases, and 10 bases lay in between. Germline V lookup: CDR1 SGHNT, CDR2 YYREEE (reference sequence). This CDR3 comprises 14 residues. This clonotype originated in an adult in good health. The sequenced sample was peripheral blood, obtained on day 0 of AZD1222 vaccination. This chain links TRBV5-4 with TRBJ2-7, with D unresolved. The CDR3 DNA follows: TGTGCCAGCAGCTTGGGACGGATTGACTACGAGCAGTACTTC. This gives the protein CASSLGRIDYEQYF.